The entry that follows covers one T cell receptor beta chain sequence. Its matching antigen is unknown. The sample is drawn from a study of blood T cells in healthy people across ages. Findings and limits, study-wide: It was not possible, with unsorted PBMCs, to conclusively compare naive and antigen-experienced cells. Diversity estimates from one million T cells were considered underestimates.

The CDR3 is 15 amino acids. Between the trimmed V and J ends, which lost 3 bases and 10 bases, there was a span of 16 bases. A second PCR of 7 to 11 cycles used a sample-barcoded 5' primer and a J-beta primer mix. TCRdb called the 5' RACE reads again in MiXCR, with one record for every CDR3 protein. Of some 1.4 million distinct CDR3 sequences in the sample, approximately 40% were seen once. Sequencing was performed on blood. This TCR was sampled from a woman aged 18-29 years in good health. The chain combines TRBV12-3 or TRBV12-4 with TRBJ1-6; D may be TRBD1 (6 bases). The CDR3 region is CASSFGNPRGSPLHF. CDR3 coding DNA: TGTGCCAGCAGTTTCGGCAACCCCAGGGGCTCACCCCTCCACTTT.